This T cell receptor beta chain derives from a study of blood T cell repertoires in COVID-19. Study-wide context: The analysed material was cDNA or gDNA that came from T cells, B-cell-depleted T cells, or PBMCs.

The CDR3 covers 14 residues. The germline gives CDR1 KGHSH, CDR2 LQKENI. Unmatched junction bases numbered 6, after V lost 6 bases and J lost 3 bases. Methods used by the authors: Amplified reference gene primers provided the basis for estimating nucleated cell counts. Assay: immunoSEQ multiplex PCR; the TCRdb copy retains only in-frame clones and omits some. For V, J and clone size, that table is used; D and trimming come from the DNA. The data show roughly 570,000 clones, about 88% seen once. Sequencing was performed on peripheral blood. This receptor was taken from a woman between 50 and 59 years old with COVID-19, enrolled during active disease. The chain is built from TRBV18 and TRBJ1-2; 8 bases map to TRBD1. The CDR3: CASSLQGEHYGYTF. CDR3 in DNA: TGTGCCAGCTCTCTACAGGGGGAGCACTATGGCTACACCTTC.